Presented here are 21 T cell receptor beta chains from one specimen sequenced in a study of shared clonotypes between healthy human individuals. Assay: immunoSEQ multiplex PCR; the TCRdb copy retains only in-frame clones and omits some. The sample consists of roughly 1,500,000 clones, 98% to 99% of them appearing once. Specimen: naive CD4+ T cells sorted from blood. Described subset: CD45RA+ positively selected. These receptors originate from a man aged 25 to 45 in good health.

V and J are TRBV5-1 and TRBJ1-5, with unresolved D. The CDR3 runs 12 residues. The V end was cut by 4 bases, the J end by 7 bases, with 9 bases between. Germline-derived CDR1 and CDR2 are SGHRS and YFSETQ. The CDR3 sequence is CASSRDGQPQHF. CDR3 coding DNA: TGCGCCAGCAGCCGGGATGGCCAGCCCCAGCATTTT.

This clone was picked up one time. The chain carries TRBV7-9 and TRBJ2-7; 10 bases fit TRBD2. The junction had 3 bases not matched to a gene; V was cut back by 4 bases and J by 0 bases. The CDR3 loop spans 15 amino acids. Germline CDR1 reads SEHNR; CDR2 reads FQNEAQ (reference sequence). DNA of the CDR3: TGTGCCAGCAGCTCATCTAGCGGGGGCTCCTACGAGCAGTACTTC. It translates to CASSSSSGGSYEQYF.

V usage is TRBV2 and J usage is TRBJ2-1; weak D call: TRBD2 (6 bases). This CDR3 spans 15 amino acids. CDR1 is SNHLY and CDR2 is FYNNEI in the germline V gene. Trimming took off 7 bases at V and 0 bases at J, with 13 bases between the two ends. CDR3 in DNA: TGTGCCAGCACCGTAGCGGAGAGCTCCTACAATGAGCAGTTCTTC. Protein product: CASTVAESSYNEQFF.

This rearrangement joins TRBV7-2 to TRBJ2-2; D unresolved. Germline CDR1 reads SGHTA; CDR2 reads FQGNSA. The CDR3 loop spans 14 amino acids. V lost 4 bases, J lost 8 bases, and 14 bases lay in between. CDR3 bases: TGTGCCAGCAGCTATCGACGCGACTTGGGGGAGCTGTTTTTT. Its protein product is CASSYRRDLGELFF. Complete variable domain (other parts from reference TRBV7-2 and TRBJ2-2): GAGVSQSPSNKVTEKGKDVELRCDPISGHTALYWYRQSLGQGLEFLIYFQGNSAPDKSGLPSDRFSAERTGGSVSTLTIQRTQQEDSAVYLCASSYRRDLGELFFGEGSRLTVL.

This chain uses TRBV15 with TRBJ2-7, with D possibly TRBD2 on 5 matching bases. This CDR3 has 15 amino acids. The germline V gene has CDR1 LNHNV and CDR2 YYDKDF (reference sequence). V dropped 0 bases and J dropped 2 bases, with 11 bases sitting between them. The CDR3 sequence is CATSRDPGITYEQYF. CDR3 nucleotides: TGTGCCACCAGCAGAGATCCGGGGATTACCTACGAGCAGTACTTC.

This rearrangement joins TRBV30 to TRBJ1-3; no clear D gene. The CDR3 loop spans 14 amino acids. V lost 0 bases, J lost 4 bases, and 10 bases lay in between. The germline V gene has CDR1 GTSNPN and CDR2 SVGIG (reference sequence). The CDR3: CAWSVRTAGNTIYF. The CDR3 DNA is TGTGCCTGGAGTGTAAGGACGGCAGGAAACACCATATATTTT.

In its sample, this clone was seen once. Other nucleotide sequences in the sample specify the same CDR3. The gene calls are TRBV2 and TRBJ2-5; 7 nucleotides align to TRBD1. The CDR3 loop spans 13 amino acids. Per the germline V gene, CDR1 is SNHLY and CDR2 is FYNNEI. After removal of 4 bases from V and 3 bases from J, the junction contained 2 bases not matched to a gene. CDR3 nucleotides: TGTGCCAGCAGTGGGGACAGTAAAGAGACCCAGTACTTC. Its protein is CASSGDSKETQYF.

This chain connects TRBV27 to TRBJ1-3; 9 bases are shared with TRBD1. From germline, CDR1 is MNHEY and CDR2 SMNVEV (reference sequence). The CDR3 length is 14 residues. The V and J ends lost 5 bases and 7 bases, in that order; junction bases with no gene match: 6. As DNA, the CDR3 is TGTGCCAGCAGTCCAACAGGGGGCATCAACACCATATATTTT. Translated: CASSPTGGINTIYF.

V is TRBV4-2 and J is TRBJ2-1, with 13 bases that match TRBD2. The CDR3 consists of 15 residues. Germline CDR1 is LGHNA and CDR2 is YNFKEQ. J was trimmed by 7 bases and V by 2 bases; bases with no gene match: 2. CDR3 protein: CASSQTSGRGNEQFF. The CDR3 region has the DNA TGTGCCAGCAGCCAAACTAGCGGGAGGGGTAATGAGCAGTTCTTC.

The V gene is TRBV9, the J gene TRBJ2-3; 9 bases line up with TRBD2. Germline CDR1 and CDR2: SGDLS and YYNGEE. CDR3 size: 15 residues. The V gene end was trimmed by 5 bases and the J gene end by 5 bases; junction bases not matched to a gene: 9. CDR3 DNA sequence: TGTGCCAGCAGGTCGGGGCGGGAGGGCCTAGATACGCAGTATTTT. Its translation: CASRSGREGLDTQYF.

The chain couples TRBV5-1 to TRBJ1-2, with D maybe TRBD1 (5 bases). The CDR3 extends over 17 amino acids. CDR1 and CDR2 (germline): SGHRS, YFSETQ. The germline V and J ends were trimmed by 4 bases and 0 bases, with 19 bases remaining between them. CDR3 nucleotide sequence: TGCGCCAGCAGCCCCGGGGCAGTTGGATTAGCTAACTATGGCTACACCTTC. It yields the protein CASSPGAVGLANYGYTF.

This rearrangement joins TRBV7-9 to TRBJ1-4, with TRBD1 matching over 9 bases. This CDR3 is built from 16 residues. The trim removed 4 bases at V and 7 bases at J, leaving 10 bases unmatched. The germline V gene has CDR1 SEHNR and CDR2 FQNEAQ (reference sequence). CDR3 sequence: CASSSNPQGAGEKLFF. CDR3 bases: TGTGCCAGCAGCTCAAATCCACAGGGGGCGGGTGAAAAACTGTTTTTT.

The V and J genes are TRBV6-5 and TRBJ1-2; TRBD1 aligns across 11 bases. Trimming took 5 bases from V and 7 from J; bases not matched to a gene: 6. Germline lookup yields CDR1 MNHEY and CDR2 SVGAGI. The CDR3 extends over 14 amino acids. The CDR3 here is CASSIRDRGFGYTF. The CDR3 DNA is TGTGCCAGCAGTATCCGGGACAGGGGGTTTGGCTACACCTTC.

A single count supports this clone. The genes are TRBV9 and TRBJ2-3; TRBD2 is a possible D gene (5 bases). Trimming cost V 4 bases and J 0 bases, with 12 bases left between them. Germline CDR1 is SGDLS and CDR2 is YYNGEE. The CDR3 sequence is 15 residues long. The CDR3: CASSLAVTSTDTQYF. The CDR3 DNA is TGTGCCAGCAGCCTAGCAGTAACTAGCACAGATACGCAGTATTTT.

The V call is TRBV11-2, the J call TRBJ2-3; D gene uncertain. The CDR3 covers 11 residues. Trimming pared 5 bases from V and 5 bases from J, leaving 5 bases between. Germline CDR1 reads SGHAT; CDR2 reads FQNNGV. Here the CDR3 DNA reads TGTGCCAGCAGCACGGGAGATACGCAGTATTTT. This sequence encodes CASSTGDTQYF.

The chain employs TRBV5-6 and TRBJ2-3, with unresolved D. Germline CDR1 reads SGHDT; CDR2 reads YYEEEE. V was cut by 0 bases and J by 0 bases, with 8 bases left in between. The CDR3 loop spans 15 amino acids. The CDR3 loop reads CASSLGQTSTDTQYF. The CDR3 DNA sequence: TGTGCCAGCAGCTTGGGGCAAACTAGCACAGATACGCAGTATTTT.

CDR3 residues: CAISESRQGVGGELFF. The CDR3, as DNA: TGTGCCATCAGTGAGTCGCGACAGGGGGTAGGCGGGGAGCTGTTTTTT. This sequence joins TRBV10-3 and TRBJ2-2, with TRBD1 identical over 9 bases. The CDR3 has 16 amino acids. Germline trimming cut 0 bases from V and 7 bases from J; bases unmatched to any gene: 6. The germline V gene encodes CDR1 ENHRY and CDR2 SYGVKD.

CDR3 in amino acids: CASSPTSANTGELFF. The CDR3 nucleotides are TGTGCCAGCAGCCCGACTAGTGCGAACACCGGGGAGCTGTTTTTT. The chain joins TRBV9 to TRBJ2-2; D possibly corresponds to TRBD2 (6 bases). The CDR3 spans 15 residues. Germline V CDR1 and CDR2: SGDLS, YYNGEE. Trimming stripped 4 bases from V and 0 bases from J, with 10 bases between.

This chain connects TRBV5-1 to TRBJ2-5; the D gene is possibly TRBD2 (6 bases). CDR1 is SGHRS and CDR2 is YFSETQ in the germline V gene. The CDR3 covers 16 residues. Trimming removed 0 bases from V and 0 bases from J, with 12 bases in between. The CDR3 DNA is TGCGCCAGCAGCTTGGTGGGTAGCGGAAACCAAGAGACCCAGTACTTC. It codes for CASSLVGSGNQETQYF.

The rearrangement joins TRBV5-6 to TRBJ1-5; TRBD1 matches at 7 bases. Trimming cost V 2 bases and J 2 bases; bases outside gene matches: 1. CDR1 is SGHDT and CDR2 is YYEEEE in the germline V gene. The CDR3 has 14 residues. The CDR3 loop is CASSFDRGNQPQHF. In nucleotides, the CDR3 is TGTGCCAGCAGCTTCGACAGGGGCAATCAGCCCCAGCATTTT.

This chain links TRBV28 with TRBJ2-7, with TRBD1 matching 9 bases. The CDR3 covers 15 residues. In germline, CDR1 is MDHEN, CDR2 SYDVKM. V shed 6 bases, J shed 3 bases, and the junction held 9 bases outside the gene matches. CDR3: CASREHGTGNYEQYF. As DNA, the CDR3 is TGTGCCAGCAGGGAACATGGGACAGGGAACTACGAGCAGTACTTC.